The 16 T cell receptor beta chains below all came from one sample that was sequenced in a study of blood T cell repertoires in COVID-19. Libraries were prepared by immunoSEQ multiplex PCR; TCRdb keeps only in-frame clonotypes and omits some of them. The sample yields about 76,000 clones, roughly 85% seen once. The sample was peripheral blood. These TCRs come from a man aged 55 to 70 with COVID-19, enrolled during active disease.

This chain connects TRBV9 to TRBJ2-5; 8 nucleotides match TRBD2. The J segment lost 2 bases and the V segment lost 1 base, leaving 19 bases of the junction unmatched. The CDR3 extends over 20 amino acids. Germline assignment: CDR1 SGDLS and CDR2 YYNGEE. CDR3 protein: CASSVYDGRAGLRTQETQYF. The DNA of the CDR3 is TGTGCCAGCAGCGTATATGACGGGAGGGCCGGACTGAGGACACAAGAGACCCAGTACTTC.

This chain uses TRBV6-4 with TRBJ2-3; a possible D gene is TRBD1 (6 bases). There are 16 residues in the CDR3. Germline V gene lookup returns CDR1 MRHNA and CDR2 SNTAGT. Trimming left V 2 bases short and J 3 bases short, with 15 bases between. Here the CDR3 DNA reads TGTGCCAGCAGTGACCGGCAGTCAAGGGGGACAGATACGCAGTATTTT. Translated, it gives CASSDRQSRGTDTQYF.

The CDR3 is CASSLTRAGGAKNIQYF. The CDR3 nucleotides read TGTGCCAGCAGCTTAACCCGGGCGGGGGGGGCGAAAAACATTCAGTACTTC. This sequence joins TRBV11-3 and TRBJ2-4; 9 bases are shared with TRBD2. J lost 4 bases, V lost 2 bases, and 9 bases had no gene match. The CDR3 loop spans 17 amino acids. Germline-derived CDR1 and CDR2 are SGHNT and YENEEA.

This sequence joins TRBV9 and TRBJ2-3, with TRBD2 identical over 7 bases. V was pared by 0 bases and J by 4 bases, with 5 bases of the junction left unmatched. Germline V lookup: CDR1 SGDLS, CDR2 YYNGEE. CDR3 length equals 15 residues. CDR3 protein: CASSVVGTSADTQYF. The DNA of the CDR3 is TGTGCCAGCAGCGTAGTAGGTACTAGCGCAGATACGCAGTATTTT.

The genes are TRBV7-3 and TRBJ1-6, with 7 positions matching TRBD1. CDR3 length equals 15 residues. V gave up 1 base and J gave up 7 bases; unmatched junction bases: 4. Germline V CDR1 and CDR2: SGHTA, FQGTGA. Here the CDR3 reads CASSLNHRGNSPLHF. CDR3 nucleotides: TGTGCCAGCAGCTTAAATCACAGGGGAAATTCACCCCTCCACTTT.

DNA for the CDR3: TGCGCCAGCAGTGAGTTTCAACCTACGGTGACTGAAGCTTTCTTT. Its protein is CASSEFQPTVTEAFF. The V and J genes are TRBV10-2 and TRBJ1-1; D unclear. V was cut by 1 base and J by 5 bases, with 14 bases left in between. This CDR3 contains 15 residues. The germline V gene has CDR1 WSHSY and CDR2 SAAADI.

The CDR3 nucleotides are TGTGCCAGCAGTAACCGGGACAGGGCTGAAAAACTGTTTTTT. It encodes CASSNRDRAEKLFF. The chain is built from TRBV28 and TRBJ1-4; 9 bases are shared with TRBD1. Germline CDR1 MDHEN, CDR2 SYDVKM. This CDR3 comprises 14 residues. After removal of 5 bases from V and 7 bases from J, the junction contained 5 bases not matched to a gene.

This chain uses TRBV7-9 with TRBJ1-2; 8 bases are a match to TRBD1. Germline V CDR1 and CDR2: SEHNR, FQNEAQ (reference sequence). The length of the CDR3 is 14 residues. J was trimmed by 2 bases and V by 7 bases; bases with no gene match: 6. The CDR3 region is CASTWTGTNYGYTF. Written as DNA, the CDR3 is TGTGCCAGCACCTGGACAGGGACGAACTATGGCTACACCTTC.

The chain combines TRBV19 with TRBJ2-7; D uncertain. This CDR3 contains 14 residues. V dropped 4 bases and J dropped 2 bases, with 12 bases sitting between them. Germline V CDR1 and CDR2: LNHDA, SQIVND (reference sequence). The DNA of the CDR3 is TGTGCCAGTAGTAGTCAGGCGACGGCCTACGAGCAGTACTTC. Amino acids: CASSSQATAYEQYF. Looking up the rest from reference TRBV19 and TRBJ2-7 gives the full variable domain: DGGITQSPKYLFRKEGQNVTLSCEQNLNHDAMYWYRQDPGQGLRLIYYSQIVNDFQKGDIAEGYSVSREKKESFPLTVTSAQKNPTAFYLCASSSQATAYEQYFGPGTRLTVT.

The chain combines TRBV18 with TRBJ2-7; 11 bases match TRBD1. The CDR3 covers 15 residues. The V gene end was trimmed by 0 bases and the J gene end by 6 bases; junction bases not matched to a gene: 4. Per the germline V gene, CDR1 is KGHSH and CDR2 is LQKENI. CDR3 nucleotide sequence: TGTGCCAGCTCACCACCGGGACAGGGGGGAGGCGAGCAGTACTTC. Encoded protein: CASSPPGQGGGEQYF.

The chain joins TRBV9 to TRBJ2-1, with a weak D call TRBD1 (6 bases). Trimming took 1 base from V and 6 from J, leaving 23 bases between them. CDR1 and CDR2 from the germline V gene are SGDLS and YYNGEE. The CDR3 is made up of 18 amino acids. The CDR3 DNA sequence: TGTGCCAGCAGCGTAAGGGACAAAGCGGCTGGCCGGGGCAATGAGCAGTTCTTC. Its protein product is CASSVRDKAAGRGNEQFF.

The chain links TRBV25-1 to TRBJ1-6; 9 nucleotides line up with TRBD1. Unmatched junction bases numbered 7, after V lost 6 bases and J lost 7 bases. The CDR3 sequence is 15 residues long. Germline CDR1 is MGHDK and CDR2 is SYGVNS. In nucleotides, the CDR3 is TGTGCCAGCAGGGAACGGGACAGGGCGAATTCACCCCTCCACTTT. It yields the protein CASRERDRANSPLHF.

The V call is TRBV5-1, the J call TRBJ2-7, with 10 bases that match TRBD1. In germline, CDR1 is SGHRS, CDR2 YFSETQ. Trimming cost V 4 bases and J 6 bases; bases outside gene matches: 7. This CDR3 has 14 residues. The CDR3 DNA reads TGCGCCAGCAGCGCCGGGGACAGGGGTGGCGAGCAGTACTTC. Its translation: CASSAGDRGGEQYF.

This clone was recorded only once. This chain's CDR3 is CASSSQGRQPQHF. In DNA, the CDR3 is TGTGCCAGCAGTTCGCAGGGTCGTCAGCCCCAGCATTTT. The V and J genes are TRBV6-5 and TRBJ1-5; D is possibly TRBD1 (5 bases). The length of the CDR3 is 13 residues. Germline CDR1 reads MNHEY; CDR2 reads SVGAGI. V gave up 4 bases and J gave up 6 bases, with 10 bases separating them.

In nucleotides, the CDR3 is TGTGCCAGCTCACCAGGGGAGGTCCACTCTGGAAACACCATATATTTT. It yields the protein CASSPGEVHSGNTIYF. This chain connects TRBV18 to TRBJ1-3; D is unclear. Per germline, CDR1 KGHSH and CDR2 LQKENI. This CDR3 has 16 residues. Trimming removed 2 bases at V and 0 bases at J, with 11 bases between.

The chain is built from TRBV9 and TRBJ2-7; 10 nucleotides agree with TRBD2. Germline V gene lookup returns CDR1 SGDLS and CDR2 YYNGEE. This CDR3 region has 15 residues. Trimming removed 3 bases from V and 6 bases from J; junction bases left unmatched: 9. Here the CDR3 DNA reads TGTGCCAGCAGCGGGGTAGCGGGAGGTTCTGGCGAGCAGTACTTC. Residues: CASSGVAGGSGEQYF.